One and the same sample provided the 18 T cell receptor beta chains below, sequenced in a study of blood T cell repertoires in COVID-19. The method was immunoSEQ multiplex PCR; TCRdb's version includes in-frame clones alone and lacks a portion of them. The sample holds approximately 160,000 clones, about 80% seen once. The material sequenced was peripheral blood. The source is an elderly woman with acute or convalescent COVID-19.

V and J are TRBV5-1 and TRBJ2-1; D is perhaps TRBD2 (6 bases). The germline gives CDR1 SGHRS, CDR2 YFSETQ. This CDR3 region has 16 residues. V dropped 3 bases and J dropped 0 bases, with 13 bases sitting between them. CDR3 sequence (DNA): TGCGCCAGCAGCTCCCTGAGTAGCGGCTCCTACAATGAGCAGTTCTTC. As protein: CASSSLSSGSYNEQFF.

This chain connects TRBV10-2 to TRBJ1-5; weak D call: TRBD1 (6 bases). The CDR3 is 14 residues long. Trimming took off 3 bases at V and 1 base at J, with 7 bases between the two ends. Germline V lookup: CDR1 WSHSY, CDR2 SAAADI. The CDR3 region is CASSEQGSNQPQHF. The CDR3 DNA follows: TGCGCCAGCAGTGAACAGGGAAGCAATCAGCCCCAGCATTTT.

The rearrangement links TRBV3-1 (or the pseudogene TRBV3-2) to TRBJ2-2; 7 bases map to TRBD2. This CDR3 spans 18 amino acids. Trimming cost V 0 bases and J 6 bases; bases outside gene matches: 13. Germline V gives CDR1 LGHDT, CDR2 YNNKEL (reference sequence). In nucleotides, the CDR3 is TGTGCCAGCAGCCAAGAAGCTAGCGGAGTAGGTATCGCCGGGGAGCTGTTTTTT. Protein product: CASSQEASGVGIAGELFF.

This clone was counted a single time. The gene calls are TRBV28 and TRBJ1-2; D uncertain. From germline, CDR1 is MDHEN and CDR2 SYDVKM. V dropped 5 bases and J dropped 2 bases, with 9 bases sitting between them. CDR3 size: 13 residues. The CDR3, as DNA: TGTGCCAGCAGTAACAGTCCGAACTATGGCTACACCTTC. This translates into CASSNSPNYGYTF.

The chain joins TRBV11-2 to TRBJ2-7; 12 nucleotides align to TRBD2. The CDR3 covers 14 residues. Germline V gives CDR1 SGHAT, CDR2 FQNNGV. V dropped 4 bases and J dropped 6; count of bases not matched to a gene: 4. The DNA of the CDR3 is TGTGCCAGCAGCTCTAGCGGGAGGGCCGGCGAGCAGTACTTC. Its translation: CASSSSGRAGEQYF.

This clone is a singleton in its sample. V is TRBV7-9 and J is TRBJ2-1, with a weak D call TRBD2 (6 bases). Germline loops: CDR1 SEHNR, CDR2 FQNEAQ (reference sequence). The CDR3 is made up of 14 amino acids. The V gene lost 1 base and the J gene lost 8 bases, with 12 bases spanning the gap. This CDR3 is CASSLVLATDEQFF. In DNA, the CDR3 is TGTGCCAGCAGCTTAGTTCTAGCGACCGATGAGCAGTTCTTC.

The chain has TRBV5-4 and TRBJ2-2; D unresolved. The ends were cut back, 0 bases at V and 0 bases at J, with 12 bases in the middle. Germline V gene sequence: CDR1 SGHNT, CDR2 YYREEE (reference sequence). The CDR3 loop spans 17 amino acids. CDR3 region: CASSLGRRHANTGELFF. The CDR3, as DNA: TGTGCCAGCAGCTTGGGTCGGCGGCATGCGAACACCGGGGAGCTGTTTTTT.

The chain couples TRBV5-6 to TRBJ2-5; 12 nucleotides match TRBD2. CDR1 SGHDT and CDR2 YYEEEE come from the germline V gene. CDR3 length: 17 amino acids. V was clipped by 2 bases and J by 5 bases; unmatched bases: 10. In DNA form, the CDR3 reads TGTGCCAGCAGCTTTACTCTAGCGGGGGGGCCGGGGGAGACCCAGTACTTC. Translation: CASSFTLAGGPGETQYF.

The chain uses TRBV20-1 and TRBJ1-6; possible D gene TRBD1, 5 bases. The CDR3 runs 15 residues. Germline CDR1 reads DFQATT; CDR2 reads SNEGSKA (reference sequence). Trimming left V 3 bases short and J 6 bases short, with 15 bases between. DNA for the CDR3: TGCAGTGCTAGTCCCAGCCAGGGCGCTAATTCACCCCTCCACTTT. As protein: CSASPSQGANSPLHF.

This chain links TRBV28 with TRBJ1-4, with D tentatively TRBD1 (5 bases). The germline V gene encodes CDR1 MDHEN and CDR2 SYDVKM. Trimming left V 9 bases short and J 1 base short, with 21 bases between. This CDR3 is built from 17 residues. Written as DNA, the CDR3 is TGTGCCAGTACCACCGCACAAGGGAGGGGAACTAATGAAAAACTGTTTTTT. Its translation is CASTTAQGRGTNEKLFF.

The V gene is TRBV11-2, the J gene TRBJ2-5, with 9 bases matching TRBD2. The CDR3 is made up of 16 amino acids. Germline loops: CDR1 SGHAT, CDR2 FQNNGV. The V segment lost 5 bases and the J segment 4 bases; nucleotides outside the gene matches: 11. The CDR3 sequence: CASSPYWRGGLETQYF. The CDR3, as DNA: TGTGCCAGCAGCCCATACTGGCGGGGGGGCCTAGAGACCCAGTACTTC.

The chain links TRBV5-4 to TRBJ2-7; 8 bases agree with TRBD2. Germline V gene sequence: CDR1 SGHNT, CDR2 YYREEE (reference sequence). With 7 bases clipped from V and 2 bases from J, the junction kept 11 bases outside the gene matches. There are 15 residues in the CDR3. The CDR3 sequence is CASFEAGANTYEQYF. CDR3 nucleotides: TGTGCCAGCTTCGAAGCGGGAGCGAATACCTACGAGCAGTACTTC.

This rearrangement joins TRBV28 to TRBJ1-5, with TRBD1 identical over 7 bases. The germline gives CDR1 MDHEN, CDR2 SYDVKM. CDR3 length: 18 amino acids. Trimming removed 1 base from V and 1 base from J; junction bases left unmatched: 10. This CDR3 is CASSLLSSGGSSNQPQHF. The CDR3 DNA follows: TGTGCCAGCAGTTTATTGAGTTCAGGGGGATCAAGCAATCAGCCCCAGCATTTT.

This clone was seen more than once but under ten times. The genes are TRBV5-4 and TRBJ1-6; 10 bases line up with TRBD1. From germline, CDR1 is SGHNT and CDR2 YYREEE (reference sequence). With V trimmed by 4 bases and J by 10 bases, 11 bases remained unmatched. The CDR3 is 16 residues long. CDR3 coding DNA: TGTGCCAGCAGCCCGGGACAGGGGAGCACCGGGTCACCCCTCCACTTT. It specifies CASSPGQGSTGSPLHF.

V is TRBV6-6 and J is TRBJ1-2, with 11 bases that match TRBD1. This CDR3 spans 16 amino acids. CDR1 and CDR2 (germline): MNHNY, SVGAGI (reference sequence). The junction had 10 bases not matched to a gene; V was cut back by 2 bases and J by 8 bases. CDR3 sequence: CASSYPGQGVAEGYTF. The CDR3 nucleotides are TGTGCCAGCAGTTACCCGGGACAGGGGGTAGCGGAAGGCTACACCTTC.

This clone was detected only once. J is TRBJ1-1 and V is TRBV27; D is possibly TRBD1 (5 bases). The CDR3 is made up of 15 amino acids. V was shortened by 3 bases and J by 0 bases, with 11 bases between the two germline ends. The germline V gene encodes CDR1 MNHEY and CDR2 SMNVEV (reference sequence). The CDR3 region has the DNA TGTGCCAGCAGTTTCGGGGGGACGGTGAACACTGAAGCTTTCTTT. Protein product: CASSFGGTVNTEAFF.

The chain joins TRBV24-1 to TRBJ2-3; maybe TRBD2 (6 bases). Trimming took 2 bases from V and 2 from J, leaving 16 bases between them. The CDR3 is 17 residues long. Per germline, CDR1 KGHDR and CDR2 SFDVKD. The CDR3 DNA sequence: TGTGCCACCAGTGATTCTGGGCGGGGATATGACACAGATACGCAGTATTTT. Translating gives CATSDSGRGYDTDTQYF.

The CDR3 spells CASSPRSGPQETQYF. Here the CDR3 DNA reads TGTGCCAGCTCACCACGTAGCGGGCCTCAAGAGACCCAGTACTTC. The rearrangement links TRBV18 to TRBJ2-5; 7 nucleotides line up with TRBD2. Trimming cost V 1 base and J 2 bases; bases outside gene matches: 4. Germline V lookup: CDR1 KGHSH, CDR2 LQKENI. The CDR3 totals 15 residues.